The clone carrying this TCR beta chain has just a few counts. TCRdb processed the 5' RACE reads anew with MiXCR; each CDR3 protein has one entry. Of around 46,000 distinct CDR3 sequences listed, about 5.2% are singletons. Trimming took 6 bases from V and 8 from J, leaving 17 bases between them. CDR3 length: 14 amino acids. Germline assignment: CDR1 MNHEY and CDR2 SVGEGT. The sample comes from a study of early T cells in non-severe SARS-CoV-2 infection. V is TRBV6-2 or TRBV6-3 and J is TRBJ2-1, with D possibly matching TRBD2 (6 bases). Sequenced here: whole blood, sampled at baseline. The clonotype comes from an adult who was a healthcare worker with PCR-confirmed SARS-CoV-2 infection or an uninfected control (not recorded which). The CDR3 here is CASRSSGADHEQFF. Written as DNA, the CDR3 is TGTGCCAGCAGGAGCTCGGGAGCGGACCATGAGCAGTTCTTC.